This T cell receptor (beta chain) is drawn from a study of beta chain features in type 1 diabetes. Points from the study as a whole: Moderately but significantly shorter TCRB CDR3s were found in Type 1 diabetes patients in all four CD4+ subsets.

Notes on this clone: The antigen is not known.

In germline, CDR1 is ENHRY, CDR2 SYGVKD. V lost 10 bases, J lost 3 bases, and 12 bases lay in between. The CDR3 is 12 residues long. Cells sorted by CD45RO/CCR7/CD25/CD127/CD95/CD27 comprised CD4+ naive, central memory, regulatory and stem cell-like memory cells. Isolated RNA was reverse transcribed in full, so expressed TCRB transcripts were sequenced. Profiling relied on immunoSEQ multiplex PCR, and the TCRdb table lists in-frame clones only, not all of them. This sample yields about 650,000 clones, of which 9.5% to 15% are seen a single time; about 0.11% belongs to the top ten. The J gene is TRBJ1-2, the V gene TRBV10-3; D perhaps matches TRBD1 (5 bases). Sequenced: naive CD4+ T cells from blood. This clonotype originated in a young man with type 1 diabetes. The CDR3 DNA follows: TGTGCCAGCGTAGCAGGGTACTATGGCTACACCTTC. Protein product: CASVAGYYGYTF.